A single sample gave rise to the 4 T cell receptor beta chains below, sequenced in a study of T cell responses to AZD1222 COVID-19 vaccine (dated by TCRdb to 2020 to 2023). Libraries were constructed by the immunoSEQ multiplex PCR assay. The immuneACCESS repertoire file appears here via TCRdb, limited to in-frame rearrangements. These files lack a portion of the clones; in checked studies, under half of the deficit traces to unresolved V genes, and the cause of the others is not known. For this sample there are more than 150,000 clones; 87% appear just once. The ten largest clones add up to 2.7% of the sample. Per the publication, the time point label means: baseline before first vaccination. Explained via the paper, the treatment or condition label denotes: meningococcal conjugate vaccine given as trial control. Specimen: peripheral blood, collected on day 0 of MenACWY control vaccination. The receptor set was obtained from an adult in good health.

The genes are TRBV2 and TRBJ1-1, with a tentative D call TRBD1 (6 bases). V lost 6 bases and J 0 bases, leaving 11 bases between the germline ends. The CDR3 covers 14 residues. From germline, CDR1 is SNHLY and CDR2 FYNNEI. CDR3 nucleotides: TGTGCCAGCAGCCTGACAGGTCTGAACACTGAAGCTTTCTTT. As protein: CASSLTGLNTEAFF.

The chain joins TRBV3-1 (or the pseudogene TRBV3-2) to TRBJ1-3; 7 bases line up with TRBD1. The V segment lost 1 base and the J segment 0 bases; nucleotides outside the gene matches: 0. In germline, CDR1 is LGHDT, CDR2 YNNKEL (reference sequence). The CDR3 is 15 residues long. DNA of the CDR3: TGTGCCAGCAGCCAAGGGGACAGCTCTGGAAACACCATATATTTT. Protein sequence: CASSQGDSSGNTIYF.

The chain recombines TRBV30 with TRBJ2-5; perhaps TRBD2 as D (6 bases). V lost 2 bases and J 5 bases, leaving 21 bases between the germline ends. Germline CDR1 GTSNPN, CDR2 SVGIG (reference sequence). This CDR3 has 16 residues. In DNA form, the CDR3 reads TGTGCCTGGAGTAGTTCGGGGACTGCCCTTCGGGAGACCCAGTACTTC. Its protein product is CAWSSSGTALRETQYF.

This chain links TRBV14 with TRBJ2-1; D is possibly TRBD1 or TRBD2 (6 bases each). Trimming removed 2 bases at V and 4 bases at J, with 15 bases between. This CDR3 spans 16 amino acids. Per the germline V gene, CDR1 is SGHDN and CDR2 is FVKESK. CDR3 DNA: TGTGCCAGCAGCCAATGGGGGGCAGGGGATTACAATGAGCAGTTCTTC. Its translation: CASSQWGAGDYNEQFF. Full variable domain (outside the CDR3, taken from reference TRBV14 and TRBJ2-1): EAGVTQFPSHSVIEKGQTVTLRCDPISGHDNLYWYRRVMGKEIKFLLHFVKESKQDESGMPNNRFLAERTGGTYSTLKVQPAELEDSGVYFCASSQWGAGDYNEQFFGPGTRLTVL.